This T cell receptor (beta chain) was observed in a study of Graves' ophthalmopathy and Graves' hyperthyroidism. Study-level background: Absence of ophthalmopathy within 18 months of follow-up defined stable hyperthyroidism.

CDR3 regions of TCR beta were amplified from RNA transcripts. Second-round multiplex PCR followed a first-round RT-PCR using HTBI primers. TCRdb independently ran MiXCR on the multiplex PCR reads; one entry per CDR3 protein. The data show a few hundred thousand distinct CDR3 sequences, under 45% seen once. This clonotype was detected many times. Its target is not known. The study recruited hyperthyroidism patients aged 18 to 65 who were newly diagnosed, under 2 months' duration. Study-wide points: Blood also held most thyroid clonotypes expanded above 0.001 frequency. Ophthalmopathy progression cases were predicted by the model with approximately 66% sensitivity and approximately 74% specificity.

The CDR3 covers 11 residues. Deletions cut 4 bases from V and 5 bases from J, with 8 bases between. CDR1 and CDR2 from the germline V gene are SQVTM and ANQGSEA. The rearrangement joins TRBV29-1 to TRBJ1-1; tentative D call: TRBD1 (5 bases). This clonotype originated in an adult man with Graves' hyperthyroidism. Sequencing used peripheral blood or thyroid tissue (not recorded which). Here the CDR3 reads CSVGGWTEAFF. The CDR3 DNA follows: TGCAGCGTTGGGGGGTGGACTGAAGCTTTCTTT.